One sample yielded the 21 T cell receptor beta chains listed below, sequenced in a study of somatic mutations in cytotoxic T cells in rheumatoid arthritis. Assay: immunoSEQ multiplex PCR; the TCRdb copy retains only in-frame clones and omits some. This sample has around 4,700 clones; more than 60% occur once, and the top ten carry about 36%. The sample taken for sequencing was CD8+ T cells sorted from blood. Receptors were obtained from a man in his 70s with rheumatoid arthritis.

V usage is TRBV19 and J usage is TRBJ2-1; TRBD2 aligns across 10 bases. Per the germline V gene, CDR1 is LNHDA and CDR2 is SQIVND (reference sequence). V shed 7 bases and J 7 bases; nucleotides not matched to a gene: 4. The CDR3 has 13 amino acids. The CDR3 protein is CASTLAGANEQFF. Here the CDR3 DNA reads TGTGCCAGTACCCTAGCGGGAGCGAATGAGCAGTTCTTC.

This chain links TRBV7-9 with TRBJ2-5; 9 nucleotides agree with TRBD2. CDR3 length: 13 amino acids. CDR1 and CDR2 from the germline V gene are SEHNR and FQNEAQ (reference sequence). After removal of 10 bases from V and 5 bases from J, the junction contained 8 bases not matched to a gene. This chain's CDR3 is CATLPSGDETQYF. For the CDR3, the DNA is TGTGCCACCCTTCCTAGCGGGGATGAGACCCAGTACTTC.

This clone was counted between two and nine times. The chain is built from TRBV7-9 and TRBJ1-2; no clear D gene. Germline V CDR1 and CDR2: SEHNR, FQNEAQ (reference sequence). The CDR3 has 14 residues. Trimming took off 5 bases at V and 1 base at J, with 11 bases between the two ends. CDR3 sequence (DNA): TGTGCCAGCAGCCTAGGAGGGTTTAACTATGGCTACACCTTC. Encoded protein: CASSLGGFNYGYTF. Combining the CDR3 with reference TRBV7-9 and TRBJ1-2 gives the whole variable domain DTGVSQNPRHKITKRGQNVTFRCDPISEHNRLYWYRQTLGQGPEFLTYFQNEAQLEKSRLLSDRFSAERPKGSFSTLEIQRTEQGDSAMYLCASSLGGFNYGYTFGSGTRLTVV.

This rearrangement joins TRBV6-5 to TRBJ2-1, with TRBD2 as a possible D gene (6 bases). The CDR3 runs to 15 residues. CDR1 MNHEY and CDR2 SVGAGI come from the germline V gene. With 7 bases removed from V and 2 bases from J, the gap between germline ends came to 15 bases. CDR3 loop: CASTQSGPTYNEQFF. The CDR3 DNA reads TGTGCCAGCACCCAAAGCGGGCCCACCTACAATGAGCAGTTCTTC.

This clone was detected once. The V call is TRBV28, the J call TRBJ1-1; D is undetermined. With 4 bases removed from V and 6 bases from J, the gap between germline ends came to 6 bases. CDR1 is MDHEN and CDR2 is SYDVKM in the germline V gene. The CDR3 sequence is 11 residues long. The CDR3 sequence: CASSWAAEAFF. For the CDR3, the DNA is TGTGCCAGCAGTTGGGCCGCTGAAGCTTTCTTT.

The rearrangement uses TRBV28 and TRBJ1-4; 9 positions agree with TRBD1. Trimming removed 5 bases from V and 1 base from J; junction bases left unmatched: 8. Germline loops: CDR1 MDHEN, CDR2 SYDVKM. The CDR3 consists of 17 residues. This chain's CDR3 is CASSLGTGRRTNEKLFF. The CDR3 nucleotides are TGTGCCAGCAGTCTCGGGACAGGGAGGCGAACTAATGAAAAACTGTTTTTT.

This sequence joins TRBV4-2 and TRBJ2-1; 11 bases align to TRBD2. The germline V gene encodes CDR1 LGHNA and CDR2 YNFKEQ. The CDR3 is 20 residues long. The trim removed 4 bases at V and 7 bases at J, leaving 21 bases unmatched. The DNA for the CDR3 is TGTGCCAGCAGCCGGGAAAGGGGCCCCCCTTGGACTAGCGGGTTAAATGAGCAGTTCTTC. This gives the protein CASSRERGPPWTSGLNEQFF.

The chain is built from TRBV5-1 and TRBJ2-1; 11 positions match TRBD2. The trim removed 5 bases at V and 5 bases at J, leaving 3 bases unmatched. This CDR3 spans 14 amino acids. Germline CDR1 reads SGHRS; CDR2 reads YFSETQ. CDR3 in DNA: TGCGCCAGCAGGGGACTAGCGGACAACAATGAGCAGTTCTTC. Protein: CASRGLADNNEQFF.

This clone was observed once. The junction differs from germline at one of its ends, possibly a read error. The genes are TRBV5-1 and TRBJ2-5; D unresolved. CDR1 and CDR2 from the germline V gene are SGHRS and YFSETQ. The CDR3 spans 13 residues. The CDR3 DNA reads TGCGCCAGCAGCTTGGGGCAGCAAGAGGCCCAGTACTTC. Amino acids: CASSLGQQEAQYF.

This clone occurred a few times. The CDR3 is CASKQGTTDFNEQYF. CDR3 nucleotide sequence: TGTGCCAGCAAACAAGGGACTACCGATTTCAACGAGCAGTACTTC. The chain joins TRBV6-5 to TRBJ2-7, with 7 nucleotides matching TRBD2. This CDR3 is built from 15 residues. CDR1 is MNHEY and CDR2 is SVGAGI in the germline V gene. With V trimmed by 7 bases and J by 5 bases, 14 bases remained unmatched.

V and J are TRBV28 and TRBJ1-4, with a weak D call TRBD1 (6 bases). The germline V and J ends were trimmed by 5 bases and 3 bases, with 19 bases remaining between them. This CDR3 spans 17 amino acids. Germline CDR1 reads MDHEN; CDR2 reads SYDVKM. The CDR3 coding sequence is TGTGCCAGCAGTCCGACCCTCTACAGGGCGGCTAATGAAAAACTGTTTTTT. Translation: CASSPTLYRAANEKLFF.

The V and J genes are TRBV6-4 and TRBJ2-6; maybe TRBD2 (6 bases). Germline CDR1 and CDR2: MRHNA and SNTAGT. The CDR3 consists of 20 residues. V was shortened by 5 bases and J by 0 bases, with 23 bases between the two germline ends. CDR3 residues: CASSPGTRAGKSSGANVLTF. CDR3 sequence (DNA): TGTGCCAGCAGTCCCGGGACGAGGGCGGGGAAAAGCTCTGGGGCCAACGTCCTGACTTTC.

V usage is TRBV5-5 and J usage is TRBJ2-2; D may be TRBD2 (6 bases). Germline CDR1 reads SGHKS; CDR2 reads YYEKEE (reference sequence). The V gene lost 2 bases and the J gene lost 5 bases, with 10 bases spanning the gap. There are 14 residues in the CDR3. In nucleotides, the CDR3 is TGTGCCAGCAGCTTTGTTGGGGGGACCGGGGAGCTGTTTTTT. Its protein product is CASSFVGGTGELFF.

V usage is TRBV5-1 and J usage is TRBJ2-3, with 9 bases fitting TRBD2. The CDR3 covers 15 residues. The V segment lost 0 bases and the J segment 1 base; nucleotides outside the gene matches: 0. Germline CDR1 and CDR2: SGHRS and YFSETQ. The CDR3 DNA is TGCGCCAGCAGCTTGGAGCGGGGGGGCACAGATACGCAGTATTTT. Amino acids: CASSLERGGTDTQYF.

This clone was counted between two and nine times. The chain recombines TRBV29-1 with TRBJ1-1, with TRBD1 matching 7 bases. This CDR3 has 14 amino acids. Germline CDR1 reads SQVTM; CDR2 reads ANQGSEA. Trimming removed 4 bases from V and 4 bases from J; junction bases left unmatched: 9. The CDR3 loop is CSVVVYRGGTEAFF. CDR3 coding DNA: TGCAGCGTTGTTGTATACAGGGGTGGCACTGAAGCTTTCTTT.

This clone has more than one count but fewer than ten. The chain recombines TRBV10-2 with TRBJ2-3, with 9 positions matching TRBD2. The germline V gene encodes CDR1 WSHSY and CDR2 SAAADI. The ends lost 3 bases at V and 0 bases at J; junction bases unmatched: 4. CDR3 length equals 16 residues. The CDR3 loop reads CASSDLAGASTDTQYF. CDR3 nucleotides: TGCGCCAGCAGTGATTTAGCGGGGGCAAGCACAGATACGCAGTATTTT.

The chain has TRBV5-6 and TRBJ1-1, with 9 bases aligning to TRBD1. V was clipped by 3 bases and J by 4 bases; unmatched bases: 10. Germline assignment: CDR1 SGHDT and CDR2 YYEEEE. The CDR3 has 16 amino acids. CDR3 DNA sequence: TGTGCCAGCAGCTACTTCTCCGGGACAGGGCCCACTGAAGCTTTCTTT. Protein product: CASSYFSGTGPTEAFF.

The chain links TRBV7-2 to TRBJ1-2; D is perhaps TRBD1 (6 bases). The germline V gene has CDR1 SGHTA and CDR2 FQGNSA. Trimming stripped 5 bases from V and 5 bases from J, with 12 bases between. The CDR3 is 13 residues long. The CDR3 reads CASSAGTLYGYTF. CDR3 bases: TGTGCCAGCAGCGCCGGGACACTTTATGGCTACACCTTC. Supplemented by reference TRBV7-2 and TRBJ1-2, the full variable domain reads GAGVSQSPSNKVTEKGKDVELRCDPISGHTALYWYRQSLGQGLEFLIYFQGNSAPDKSGLPSDRFSAERTGGSVSTLTIQRTQQEDSAVYLCASSAGTLYGYTFGSGTRLTVV.

The chain has TRBV5-1 and TRBJ2-5, with D unresolved. TRBJ2-7 matches the DNA end more closely, so the J call is doubtful. The CDR3 totals 11 residues. Germline CDR1 and CDR2: SGHRS and YFSETQ. As DNA, the CDR3 is TGCGCCAGCAGCTTGGGTTACGAGCAGTACTTC. This gives the protein CASSLGYEQYF.

The CDR3 is CASSLRTRGSGAYNEQFF. The CDR3 bases are TGTGCCAGCAGCTTAAGGACGAGGGGGAGTGGAGCCTACAATGAGCAGTTCTTC. The rearrangement links TRBV7-8 to TRBJ2-1; D is possibly TRBD1 (6 bases). The length of the CDR3 is 18 residues. The V end was cut by 2 bases, the J end by 2 bases, with 19 bases between. Germline values: CDR1 SGHVS, CDR2 FQNEAQ.

The V call is TRBV29-1, the J call TRBJ2-1; TRBD2 agrees at 9 bases. J lost 7 bases, V lost 7 bases, and 14 bases had no gene match. There are 15 residues in the CDR3. Looked up from germline, CDR1 is SQVTM and CDR2 is ANQGSEA. The CDR3 is CSAAKAGGPRNEQFF. The CDR3 DNA reads as TGCAGCGCCGCTAAGGCGGGAGGGCCGAGGAATGAGCAGTTCTTC.